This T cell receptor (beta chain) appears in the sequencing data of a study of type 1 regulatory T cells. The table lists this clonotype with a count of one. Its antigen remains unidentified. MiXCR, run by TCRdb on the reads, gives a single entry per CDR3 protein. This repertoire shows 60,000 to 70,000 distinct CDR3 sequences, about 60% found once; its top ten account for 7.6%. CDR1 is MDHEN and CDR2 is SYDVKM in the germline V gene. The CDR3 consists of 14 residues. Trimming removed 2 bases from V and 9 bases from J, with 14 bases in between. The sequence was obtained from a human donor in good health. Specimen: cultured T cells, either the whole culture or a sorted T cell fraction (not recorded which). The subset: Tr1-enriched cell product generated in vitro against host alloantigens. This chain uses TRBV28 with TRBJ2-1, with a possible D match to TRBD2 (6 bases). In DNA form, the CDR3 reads TGTGCCAGCAGTTTAACCGGGACTGTGGGTGAGCAGTTCTTC. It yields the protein CASSLTGTVGEQFF.